This entry lists 27 T cell receptor beta chains sequenced from one sample in a study of blood T cell repertoires in COVID-19. Profiled with immunoSEQ multiplex PCR; TCRdb holds only in-frame clones, not every one. The sample has about 250,000 clones, approximately 82% seen once. The sample consisted of peripheral blood. Every receptor here comes from a man in his forties with active or convalescent COVID-19.

The J gene is TRBJ1-4, the V gene TRBV30; a weak D match, TRBD1 (5 bases). This CDR3 is built from 15 residues. In germline, CDR1 is GTSNPN, CDR2 SVGIG (reference sequence). Trimming took 2 bases from V and 8 from J, leaving 18 bases between them. CDR3 amino acids: CAWSQSGGVREKLFF. The CDR3 DNA is TGTGCCTGGAGTCAATCTGGGGGGGTCAGGGAAAAACTGTTTTTT.

The V and J genes are TRBV28 and TRBJ1-2; tentative D call: TRBD1 (6 bases). V lost 8 bases to trimming and J lost 4 bases, with 14 bases between them. Germline CDR1 reads MDHEN; CDR2 reads SYDVKM. The CDR3 covers 13 residues. CDR3 sequence reads: CASGRGAGYGYTF. Here the CDR3 DNA reads TGTGCCAGCGGCAGGGGTGCGGGCTATGGCTACACCTTC.

This chain connects TRBV27 to TRBJ1-1; possible D gene TRBD1, 5 bases. The CDR3 is 15 residues long. V was cut by 6 bases and J by 3 bases, with 17 bases left in between. Germline CDR1 reads MNHEY; CDR2 reads SMNVEV (reference sequence). Written as DNA, the CDR3 is TGTGCCAGCAGCCAAGGGAAAGGGGCTTACACTGAAGCTTTCTTT. Translating gives CASSQGKGAYTEAFF.

The rearrangement links TRBV18 to TRBJ1-5, with D possibly matching TRBD1 (6 bases). Trimming cost V 5 bases and J 3 bases, with 8 bases left between them. This CDR3 comprises 13 residues. Germline-derived CDR1 and CDR2 are KGHSH and LQKENI. Here the CDR3 reads CASSGQTNQPQHF. The DNA of the CDR3 is TGTGCCAGCTCAGGACAGACCAATCAGCCCCAGCATTTT.

This chain uses TRBV19 with TRBJ1-6; the D gene is possibly TRBD1 (5 bases). Germline values: CDR1 LNHDA, CDR2 SQIVND (reference sequence). This CDR3 spans 15 amino acids. The V end was cut by 8 bases, the J end by 6 bases, with 17 bases between. The CDR3 loop reads CASRHRTSLNSPLHF. CDR3 nucleotide sequence: TGTGCCAGTCGCCACCGGACAAGCCTTAATTCACCCCTCCACTTT. Together with reference TRBV19 and TRBJ1-6, the CDR3 gives the full variable domain: DGGITQSPKYLFRKEGQNVTLSCEQNLNHDAMYWYRQDPGQGLRLIYYSQIVNDFQKGDIAEGYSVSREKKESFPLTVTSAQKNPTAFYLCASRHRTSLNSPLHFGNGTRLTVT.

This clone showed up just once. This chain links TRBV5-3 with TRBJ2-5, with D possibly matching TRBD2 (5 bases). TRBV5-3 is identified as an open reading frame with a role that is uncertain. The V end lost 4 bases, the J end lost 3 bases, and 13 bases lay between the germline ends. CDR3 length: 14 residues. Written as DNA, the CDR3 is TGTGCCAGAAGCCACGGCGGAGGAAAAGAGACCCAGTACTTC. Residues: CARSHGGGKETQYF.

The chain couples TRBV6-1 to TRBJ1-6; TRBD1 agrees at 8 bases. The CDR3 is made up of 17 amino acids. J gave up 8 bases and V 2 bases, and 11 bases lay outside the gene matches. From germline, CDR1 is MNHNS and CDR2 SASEGT. CDR3 DNA: TGTGCCAGCAGTGAATACGGGGCAGGGGGCATTTATTCACCCCTCCACTTT. This encodes CASSEYGAGGIYSPLHF.

The CDR3 reads CATSEPGQFSGANVLTF. In DNA form, the CDR3 reads TGTGCCACCAGTGAACCTGGACAGTTCTCTGGGGCCAACGTCCTGACTTTC. The chain carries TRBV24-1 and TRBJ2-6, with D maybe TRBD1 (6 bases). The CDR3 totals 17 residues. Germline lookup yields CDR1 KGHDR and CDR2 SFDVKD. Trimming left V 4 bases short and J 0 bases short, with 12 bases between.

The chain uses TRBV5-6 and TRBJ2-7, with TRBD2 matching over 9 bases. Germline values: CDR1 SGHDT, CDR2 YYEEEE. The V and J ends lost 0 bases and 1 base, in that order; junction bases with no gene match: 8. The CDR3 extends over 17 amino acids. Here the CDR3 reads CASSLEAGGFGSYEQYF. In nucleotides, the CDR3 is TGTGCCAGCAGCTTGGAAGCGGGAGGATTTGGGTCCTACGAGCAGTACTTC.

The genes are TRBV2 and TRBJ2-3; D uncertain. V was clipped by 6 bases and J by 4 bases, with 5 bases between them. Per germline, CDR1 SNHLY and CDR2 FYNNEI. This CDR3 comprises 11 residues. This CDR3 reads CASRQSDTQYF. For the CDR3, the DNA is TGTGCCAGCAGGCAGTCAGATACGCAGTATTTT.

As concerns this clone: Other nucleotide sequences in the sample specify the same CDR3. DNA of the CDR3: TGCGCCAGCAGCTCCGGACAGGGGAACACTGAAGCTTTCTTT. Translated: CASSSGQGNTEAFF. The V gene is TRBV5-1, the J gene TRBJ1-1; 8 nucleotides agree with TRBD1. The trim removed 3 bases at V and 1 base at J, leaving 2 bases unmatched. In germline, CDR1 is SGHRS, CDR2 YFSETQ. This CDR3 has 14 residues.

J is TRBJ1-1 and V is TRBV6-5, with D unclear. The CDR3 loop spans 12 amino acids. V was shortened by 7 bases and J by 7 bases, with 13 bases between the two germline ends. Germline CDR1 is MNHEY and CDR2 is SVGAGI. CDR3 sequence: CASIPLSNEAFF. The CDR3 DNA reads TGTGCCAGCATCCCCCTATCGAATGAAGCTTTCTTT.

V usage is TRBV18 and J usage is TRBJ1-1; 11 positions match TRBD1. The CDR3 totals 15 residues. The germline V gene encodes CDR1 KGHSH and CDR2 LQKENI. Trimming cost V 5 bases and J 2 bases; bases outside gene matches: 4. The DNA for the CDR3 is TGTGCCAGCTCAACCGGACAGGGGGCTAACACTGAAGCTTTCTTT. It translates to CASSTGQGANTEAFF.

The V call is TRBV7-9, the J call TRBJ2-5; the match to TRBD2 covers 10 bases. Germline CDR1 is SEHNR and CDR2 is FQNEAQ (reference sequence). Trimming at V came to 4 bases and at J to 1 base, leaving 3 bases not matched to a gene. This CDR3 contains 15 residues. DNA for the CDR3: TGTGCCAGCAGCTCTCTAGCGGGGGTCCAAGAGACCCAGTACTTC. Translation: CASSSLAGVQETQYF. The full variable domain, with the rest looked up from reference TRBV7-9 and TRBJ2-5, is DTGVSQNPRHKITKRGQNVTFRCDPISEHNRLYWYRQTLGQGPEFLTYFQNEAQLEKSRLLSDRFSAERPKGSFSTLEIQRTEQGDSAMYLCASSSLAGVQETQYFGPGTRLLVL.

In its sample, this clone was seen once. The rearrangement uses TRBV4-1 and TRBJ1-4; D gene unclear. CDR3 size: 15 residues. Germline CDR1 reads MGHRA; CDR2 reads YSYEKL. V lost 1 base and J lost 8, with 14 bases in between. CDR3 in amino acids: CASSQGAQDGEKLFF. The DNA for the CDR3 is TGCGCCAGCAGCCAAGGGGCCCAGGATGGCGAAAAACTGTTTTTT.

J is TRBJ2-7 and V is TRBV2; D might be TRBD2 (7 bases). V dropped 7 bases and J dropped 2 bases, with 15 bases sitting between them. The germline CDR1 and CDR2 sequences are SNHLY and FYNNEI. The CDR3 is 14 residues long. CDR3 nucleotides: TGTGCCAGCATCGCGGGGGCAGGGGCCTACGAGCAGTACTTC. It translates to CASIAGAGAYEQYF. Filled out from reference TRBV2 and TRBJ2-7, the complete variable domain reads EPEVTQTPSHQVTQMGQEVILRCVPISNHLYFYWYRQILGQKVEFLVSFYNNEISEKSEIFDDQFSVERPDGSNFTLKIRSTKLEDSAMYFCASIAGAGAYEQYFGPGTRLTVT.

DNA for the CDR3: TGTGCCCTCGGGACTCTCACTGAAGCTTTCTTT. Protein product: CALGTLTEAFF. V and J are TRBV28 and TRBJ1-1; maybe TRBD1 (5 bases). Germline CDR1 reads MDHEN; CDR2 reads SYDVKM. Trimming removed 11 bases from V and 4 bases from J, with 11 bases in between. The CDR3 has 11 residues.

The CDR3 region has the DNA TGCGCCAGCAGCCCCTCCGGGGGGGTCGGCACAGATACGCAGTATTTT. Translating gives CASSPSGGVGTDTQYF. V is TRBV5-1 and J is TRBJ2-3, with 8 bases identical to TRBD2. The germline V gene has CDR1 SGHRS and CDR2 YFSETQ. The CDR3 runs to 16 residues. V was pared by 4 bases and J by 1 base, with 8 bases of the junction left unmatched.

In the case of this clone: Its ends do not fully match the called genes, so a read error is possible. The same CDR3 arises from other DNA sequences in this sample as well. CDR3 sequence (DNA): TGCAGCGTTCCCCTAGGGGGATATGCTGGAAATACCATATATTTT. Translated: CSVPLGGYAGNTIYF. V gene TRBV29-1 combines with J gene TRBJ1-3; weak D call: TRBD1 (6 bases). CDR3 length equals 15 residues. CDR1 is SQVTM and CDR2 is ANQGSEA in the germline V gene.

CDR3 residues: CASSYQPRNTEAFF. CDR3 in DNA: TGTGCCAGCAGCTACCAGCCTAGGAACACTGAAGCTTTCTTT. The chain has TRBV7-8 and TRBJ1-1, with D unclear. The length of the CDR3 is 14 residues. V lost 4 bases to trimming and J lost 1 base, with 10 bases between them. Germline-derived CDR1 and CDR2 are SGHVS and FQNEAQ.

J is TRBJ2-7 and V is TRBV5-4; 10 bases fit TRBD2. V shed 0 bases and J 5 bases; nucleotides not matched to a gene: 5. The CDR3 spans 15 residues. CDR1 and CDR2 from the germline V gene are SGHNT and YYREEE (reference sequence). CDR3: CASSLALAGGDEQYF. DNA of the CDR3: TGTGCCAGCAGCTTGGCCTTAGCGGGAGGAGACGAGCAGTACTTC.

The genes are TRBV3-1 (or the pseudogene TRBV3-2) and TRBJ1-1; a weak D match, TRBD1 (6 bases). The germline V gene has CDR1 LGHDT and CDR2 YNNKEL (reference sequence). Deletions cut 3 bases from V and 8 bases from J, with 13 bases between. The CDR3 consists of 13 residues. The DNA for the CDR3 is TGTGCCAGCAGCCATGGCAGGGGAGCCGAAGCTTTCTTT. It specifies CASSHGRGAEAFF.

V is TRBV2 and J is TRBJ1-1; D possibly corresponds to TRBD1 (5 bases). This CDR3 has 14 amino acids. The V gene's germline CDR1 is SNHLY and CDR2 FYNNEI. Trimming pared 6 bases from V and 1 base from J, leaving 12 bases between. CDR3 residues: CASREGLQNTEAFF. The CDR3 DNA reads TGTGCCAGCAGGGAGGGACTCCAGAACACTGAAGCTTTCTTT. Based on the CDR3 plus reference TRBV2 and TRBJ1-1, the full variable domain is EPEVTQTPSHQVTQMGQEVILRCVPISNHLYFYWYRQILGQKVEFLVSFYNNEISEKSEIFDDQFSVERPDGSNFTLKIRSTKLEDSAMYFCASREGLQNTEAFFGQGTRLTVV.

The chain couples TRBV15 to TRBJ1-3; 7 bases line up with TRBD1. This CDR3 has 16 amino acids. The germline gives CDR1 LNHNV, CDR2 YYDKDF (reference sequence). Germline trimming cut 3 bases from V and 2 bases from J; bases unmatched to any gene: 7. The CDR3 loop is CATSSLGQGAGNTIYF. Here the CDR3 DNA reads TGTGCCACCAGCAGCCTGGGGCAGGGGGCTGGAAACACCATATATTTT.

The CDR3 bases are TGTGCCAGCAGCTTAAGGGGGGGCATTTTTTTTCCAGATACGCAGTATTTT. Amino acids: CASSLRGGIFFPDTQYF. This chain links TRBV7-2 with TRBJ2-3, with D perhaps TRBD2 (7 bases). The V end lost 2 bases, the J end lost 4 bases, and 19 bases lay between the germline ends. From germline, CDR1 is SGHTA and CDR2 FQGNSA. The CDR3 spans 17 residues.

This chain uses TRBV10-3 with TRBJ1-2, with a possible D match to TRBD1 (5 bases). Germline CDR1 is ENHRY and CDR2 is SYGVKD. The CDR3 consists of 15 residues. Trimming took off 0 bases at V and 7 bases at J, with 15 bases between the two ends. The CDR3 DNA is TGTGCCATCAGTGAGTCGAAGACAGAGATGGGTGGCTACACCTTC. Translation: CAISESKTEMGGYTF.

J is TRBJ2-7 and V is TRBV9; 10 bases agree with TRBD2. This CDR3 spans 15 amino acids. V trimming: 1 base; J trimming: 1 base; junction bases outside the gene matches: 2. Germline lookup yields CDR1 SGDLS and CDR2 YYNGEE. The CDR3 here is CASSVLAGGSYEQYF. The CDR3 DNA reads TGTGCCAGCAGCGTATTAGCGGGAGGTTCCTACGAGCAGTACTTC.